The 4 T cell receptor beta chains below come from one sample, sequenced in a study of T cell responses to AZD1222 COVID-19 vaccine. Data came from immunoSEQ multiplex PCR; TCRdb stores just in-frame clones and leaves some out. The sample has over 95,000 clones, 91% seen once; the top ten hold 4.5%. The sequences come from peripheral blood, collected on day 0 of AZD1222 vaccination. These receptors were obtained from an adult in good health.

The J gene is TRBJ2-4, the V gene TRBV5-4; TRBD1 or TRBD2 may be the D gene (5 bases each). The CDR3 runs to 15 residues. CDR1 SGHNT and CDR2 YYREEE come from the germline V gene (reference sequence). Trimming pared 0 bases from V and 8 bases from J, leaving 15 bases between. DNA for the CDR3: TGTGCCAGCAGCTTGGAGGGCACCGTGGGGGACATTCAGTACTTC. Translated, it gives CASSLEGTVGDIQYF.

The chain joins TRBV4-2 to TRBJ1-1; D not resolved. Germline V gene lookup returns CDR1 LGHNA and CDR2 YNFKEQ. CDR3 size: 14 residues. Between the trimmed V and J ends, which lost 0 bases and 1 base, there was a span of 6 bases. The CDR3 DNA reads as TGTGCCAGCAGCCAAGAGCGGGGGAACACTGAAGCTTTCTTT. Protein product: CASSQERGNTEAFF.

This clone was recorded once. The chain is built from TRBV19 and TRBJ2-3; 8 nucleotides agree with TRBD2. With V trimmed by 6 bases and J by 2 bases, 16 bases remained unmatched. This CDR3 has 18 amino acids. Germline CDR1 and CDR2: LNHDA and SQIVND (reference sequence). CDR3 DNA: TGTGCCAGTAGCCGATCGGTTGGCGGGGGGCGATTCACAGATACGCAGTATTTT. It codes for CASSRSVGGGRFTDTQYF.

The gene calls are TRBV19 and TRBJ2-3; TRBD1 matches at 8 bases. Unmatched junction bases numbered 7, after V lost 6 bases and J lost 2 bases. The CDR3 extends over 15 amino acids. The germline CDR1 and CDR2 sequences are LNHDA and SQIVND (reference sequence). The CDR3 region has the DNA TGTGCCAGTAGGTCGCCGGGACAGGCCACAGATACGCAGTATTTT. It specifies CASRSPGQATDTQYF.